This T cell receptor (beta chain) derives from a study of T cell repertoires in cytomegalovirus infection. Whole-study results and caveats: HLA-C-restricted CMV clonotypes gave the most frequent clonotype in two of eight donors.

TCRdb re-derived calls from the reads in MiXCR, one entry per CDR3 protein. The sample includes about 230,000 distinct CDR3 sequences, 22% of them seen just once. As to this clonotype: The antigen remains undetermined.

Trimming took off 7 bases at V and 4 bases at J, with 10 bases between the two ends. Germline lookup yields CDR1 LNHDA and CDR2 SQIVND (reference sequence). This CDR3 is built from 12 residues. The chain employs TRBV19 and TRBJ1-1, with D tentatively TRBD1 (5 bases). Material for sequencing was CD8+ T cells from PBMCs. This receptor was identified in a human donor in good health (CMV status not recorded). Some clones in this sample may be carry-over from other donors' samples. The CDR3: CASKAGSTEAFF. The CDR3 nucleotides read TGTGCCAGTAAGGCAGGGTCCACTGAAGCTTTCTTT. The full variable domain, with the rest looked up from reference TRBV19 and TRBJ1-1, is DGGITQSPKYLFRKEGQNVTLSCEQNLNHDAMYWYRQDPGQGLRLIYYSQIVNDFQKGDIAEGYSVSREKKESFPLTVTSAQKNPTAFYLCASKAGSTEAFFGQGTRLTVV.